The entry below describes one T cell receptor beta chain. PCR was performed a second time for about 7 to 11 cycles using a sample-barcoded 5' primer and a J-beta primer mix. TCRdb fed the 5' RACE reads into MiXCR, producing one record per CDR3 protein. This repertoire shows over 1,200,000 distinct CDR3 sequences, around 55% found once; its top ten account for under 8.5%. The record originates from a study of blood T cells in healthy people across ages. Germline CDR1 reads DFQATT; CDR2 reads SNEGSKA (reference sequence). The CDR3 loop spans 13 amino acids. Trimming took 4 bases from V and 9 from J, leaving 16 bases between them.

The sample was blood. The chain employs TRBV20-1 and TRBJ1-5; tentatively, D is TRBD1 (6 bases). The source is a man aged 18 to 29 in good health. The CDR3 DNA sequence: TGCAGTGCTAAAGGGGGTCTCGGTTGGCCCCAGCATTTT. Translation: CSAKGGLGWPQHF.